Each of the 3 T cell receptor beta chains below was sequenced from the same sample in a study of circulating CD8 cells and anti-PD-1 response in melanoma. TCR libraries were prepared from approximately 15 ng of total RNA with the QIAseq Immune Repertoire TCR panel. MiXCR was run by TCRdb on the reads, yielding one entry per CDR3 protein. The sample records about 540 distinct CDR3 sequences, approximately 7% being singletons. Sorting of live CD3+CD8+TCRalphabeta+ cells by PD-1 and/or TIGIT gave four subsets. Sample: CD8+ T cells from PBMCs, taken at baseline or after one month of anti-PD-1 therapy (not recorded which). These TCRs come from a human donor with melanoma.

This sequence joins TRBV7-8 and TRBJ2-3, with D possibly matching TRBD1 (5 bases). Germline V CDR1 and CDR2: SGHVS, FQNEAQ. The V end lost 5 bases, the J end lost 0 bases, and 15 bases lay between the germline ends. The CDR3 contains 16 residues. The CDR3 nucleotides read TGTGCCAGCAGCCCGCTGGACACAACTAGCACAGATACGCAGTATTTT. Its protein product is CASSPLDTTSTDTQYF. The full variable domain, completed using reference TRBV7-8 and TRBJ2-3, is GAGVSQSPRYKVAKRGQDVALRCDPISGHVSLFWYQQALGQGPEFLTYFQNEAQLDKSGLPSDRFFAERPEGSVSTLKIQRTQQEDSAVYLCASSPLDTTSTDTQYFGPGTRLTVL.

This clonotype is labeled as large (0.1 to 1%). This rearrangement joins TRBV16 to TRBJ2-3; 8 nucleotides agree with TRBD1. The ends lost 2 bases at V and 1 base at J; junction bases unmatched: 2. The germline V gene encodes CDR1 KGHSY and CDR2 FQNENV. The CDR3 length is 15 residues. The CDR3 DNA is TGTGCCAGCAGCCAACCGGACAGGGGCACAGATACGCAGTATTTT. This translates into CASSQPDRGTDTQYF.

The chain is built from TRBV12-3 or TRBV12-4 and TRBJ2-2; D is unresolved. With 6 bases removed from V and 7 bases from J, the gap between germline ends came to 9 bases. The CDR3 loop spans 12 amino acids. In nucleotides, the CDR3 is TGTGCCAGCAGCCACAAGTACGGGGAGCTGTTTTTT. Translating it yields CASSHKYGELFF.